This T cell receptor (beta chain) is drawn from a study of blood T cell repertoires in COVID-19 (dated by TCRdb to between 2020 and 2021). Notes on the research overall: The collaborator samples originated in the United States, Italy and Spain and spanned the acute and convalescent phases of COVID-19. The prospective study material was composed of cDNA or gDNA derived from T cells, B-cell-depleted T cells, or PBMCs. Subjects who had been exposed to COVID-19, were actively infected with it, or had recovered from it provided the deeply sampled blood TCRbeta repertoires that made up the dataset. A freely available public database, intended as a resource for researchers studying the immune response to SARS-CoV-2, is where the repertoires were released. Samples came from the ongoing ImmuneRACE study (first 160 participants) plus 1,254 subjects from 6 global collaborators. A de-identified subject ID, COVID-19 status, age in years and sex were almost always included in the sample metadata. Where available, HLA class I and class II types were obtained from metadata supplied by the sample provider rather than from assay-based typing. Study-wide conclusions, independent of this receptor: The amount of clinical and demographic metadata varied by source and participant and was provided uncurated.

Ends trimmed: V by 3 bases, J by 3 bases; bases unmatched to a gene: 9. The germline V gene sets CDR1 to KGHSH and CDR2 to LQKENI. CDR3 length: 16 amino acids, cysteine to phenylalanine. This entry keeps only the CDR3 DNA: 48 bases, framed from base 1. TCRbeta CDR3 regions were amplified from genomic DNA using the immunoSEQ Assay, a bias-controlled multiplex PCR. As for the authors' bioinformatics: Within the assay, amplification of reference gene primers was used to estimate how many nucleated cells each sample contained. To quantify the absolute abundance of each unique TCRbeta CDR3 rearrangement, sequence reads were collapsed and filtered. For each sample, productive Simpson clonality was calculated as the square root of Simpson's diversity index over productive rearrangements. TCRdb provides this immuneACCESS table in a form limited to in-frame rearrangements. Some clones are lacking; in checked studies, under half of them reflect an unresolved V gene, and why the rest are absent is not known. V and J calls plus clone size are reproduced from that table; the DNA served to infer D and trimming. The sample records about 120,000 clones, 76% of which are singletons. The top ten clones comprise around 3.5% of the sample.

The collaborating institutions used their own protocols to collect whole blood in K2EDTA tubes. For TCRbeta analysis, collaborators shipped samples in one of three forms: frozen whole blood, isolated PBMCs, or DNA extracted from either of those sample types. About this clone itself: Its antigen specificity is not known. Base qualities were left out, and no much larger clone turns up one base away.

Sequenced material: peripheral blood. The sequence is built from TRBV18 and TRBJ2-3; 7 bases in the junction line up with TRBD2. The receptor comes from a woman older than 75 with acute or convalescent COVID-19. Here is the DNA: TGTGCCAGCTCACCGATAAACGGGGGGAAGACAGATACGCAGTATTTT. It translates as CASSPINGGKTDTQYF. This CDR3, with the reference TRBV18 and TRBJ2-3 proteins standing in past its ends, gives the full variable domain NAGVMQNPRHLVRRRGQEARLRCSPMKGHSHVYWYRQLPEEGLKFMVYLQKENIIDESGMPKERFSAEFPKEGPSILRIQQVVRGDSAAYFCASSPINGGKTDTQYFGPGTRLTVL.